The sequence of this TCR beta chain was determined in a study of shared clonotypes between healthy human individuals. The assay used deep level. Sequencing was performed with immunoSEQ multiplex PCR; in TCRdb, only in-frame clones are kept and a portion is missing. The sample holds some 650,000 clones, 97% seen once. Study-level findings and limits: Clonotype sharing across four donors was observed for around 4.5% of naive CD4 clonotypes.

Naive CD4+ cells were CD45RA-selected; the remaining cells were memory. CDR3 length equals 12 residues. Per germline, CDR1 SGHNT and CDR2 YYREEE (reference sequence). V was pared by 7 bases and J by 2 bases, with 8 bases between. In this sample, this clone turned up once. What it binds is unknown. The sequenced material came from naive CD4+ T cells sorted from blood. Subset of the sample: CD45RA+ positively selected. V gene TRBV5-4 combines with J gene TRBJ2-3; D is possibly TRBD2 (6 bases). The receptor comes from a young woman in good health. The chain's CDR3 is CASGRFTDTQYF. The CDR3 DNA is TGTGCCAGCGGGAGGTTCACAGATACGCAGTATTTT.